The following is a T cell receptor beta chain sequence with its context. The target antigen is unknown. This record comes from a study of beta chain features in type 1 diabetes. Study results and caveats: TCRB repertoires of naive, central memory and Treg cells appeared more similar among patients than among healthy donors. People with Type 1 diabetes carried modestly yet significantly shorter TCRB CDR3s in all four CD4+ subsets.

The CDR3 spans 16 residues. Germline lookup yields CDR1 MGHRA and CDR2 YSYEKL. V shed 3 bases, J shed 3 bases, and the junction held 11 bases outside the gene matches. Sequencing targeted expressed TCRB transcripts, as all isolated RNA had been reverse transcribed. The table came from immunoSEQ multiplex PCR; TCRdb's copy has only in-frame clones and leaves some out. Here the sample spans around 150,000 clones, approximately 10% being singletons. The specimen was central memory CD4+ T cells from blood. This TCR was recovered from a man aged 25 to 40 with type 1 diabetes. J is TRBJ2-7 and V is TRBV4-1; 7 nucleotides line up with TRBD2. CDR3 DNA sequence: TGCGCCAGCAGCCAGGGGAGCGGGGTGGGGTTCTACGAGCAGTACTTC. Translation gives CASSQGSGVGFYEQYF.